These 4 T cell receptor beta chains originate from one sample sequenced in a study of OX40 agonist ivuxolimab in advanced cancers. The assay was immunoSEQ multiplex PCR, and TCRdb's table has in-frame clones only and misses some. The sample consists of tens of thousands of clones, approximately 88% of them appearing once. Material: CD4+ or CD8+ T cells sorted from blood, obtained in a trial of the OX40 agonist ivuxolimab. The receptors originated from an adult with an advanced solid tumor such as melanoma, head and neck, liver or kidney cancer.

The chain recombines TRBV19 with TRBJ2-1; D is possibly TRBD1 or TRBD2 (6 bases each). This CDR3 is built from 13 residues. Germline assignment: CDR1 LNHDA and CDR2 SQIVND (reference sequence). The germline V and J ends were trimmed by 11 bases and 5 bases, with 16 bases remaining between them. DNA for the CDR3: TGTGCCTGTGGGGGGCCCCTCGACAATGAGCAGTTCTTC. Amino acids: CACGGPLDNEQFF. The full variable domain, with the rest looked up from reference TRBV19 and TRBJ2-1, is DGGITQSPKYLFRKEGQNVTLSCEQNLNHDAMYWYRQDPGQGLRLIYYSQIVNDFQKGDIAEGYSVSREKKESFPLTVTSAQKNPTAFYLCACGGPLDNEQFFGPGTRLTVL.

The rearrangement joins TRBV18 to TRBJ2-7; 12 positions agree with TRBD1. V lost 3 bases, J lost 4 bases, and 4 bases stayed unmatched. CDR1 is KGHSH and CDR2 is LQKENI in the germline V gene. This CDR3 spans 15 amino acids. Here the CDR3 DNA reads TGTGCCAGCTCACCTATGGGACAGGGGGCATACGAGCAGTACTTC. Translated: CASSPMGQGAYEQYF.

The rearrangement links TRBV5-1 to TRBJ2-1, with 9 nucleotides matching TRBD2. The CDR3 contains 17 residues. Germline-derived CDR1 and CDR2 are SGHRS and YFSETQ. J lost 4 bases, V lost 0 bases, and 8 bases had no gene match. The CDR3 bases are TGCGCCAGCAGCTTGGGCGGGAGGGCCGGTGTTTACAATGAGCAGTTCTTC. Encoded protein: CASSLGGRAGVYNEQFF.

J is TRBJ2-5 and V is TRBV7-8; D unclear. Deletions cut 2 bases from V and 2 bases from J, with 12 bases between. This CDR3 has 15 residues. CDR1 is SGHVS, CDR2 FQNEAQ, per germline. Here the CDR3 DNA reads TGTGCCAGCAGCTTATCTCGGCGGAGACAAGAGACCCAGTACTTC. It yields the protein CASSLSRRRQETQYF.